The 27 T cell receptor beta chains below come from one sample, sequenced in a study of T cells in Graves' hyperthyroidism and ophthalmopathy. The CDR3 regions of TCR beta were amplified from RNA transcripts. TCR CDR3 underwent first-round RT-PCR with the HTBI primer set. TCRdb reanalysed the multiplex PCR reads using MiXCR and keeps one entry per CDR3 protein. This sample yields about 640,000 distinct CDR3 sequences, of which just under 45% are seen a single time; approximately 7.2% belongs to the top ten. The sequencing input was peripheral blood or thyroid tissue (not recorded which). These receptor sequences come from an adult man with Graves' disease, either hyperthyroidism or ophthalmopathy (not recorded which).

This clonotype has ten or more counts. The chain has TRBV2 and TRBJ2-7; TRBD2 matches at 9 bases. V was pared by 4 bases and J by 5 bases, with 6 bases of the junction left unmatched. The CDR3 contains 14 residues. Germline V gives CDR1 SNHLY, CDR2 FYNNEI. CDR3 protein: CASSVGSGRNEQYF. The CDR3 coding sequence is TGTGCCAGCAGTGTGGGGAGCGGGAGGAACGAGCAGTACTTC.

The V and J genes are TRBV7-2 and TRBJ1-2; D uncertain. Germline V CDR1 and CDR2: SGHTA, FQGNSA. V was cut by 5 bases and J by 4 bases, with 17 bases left in between. CDR3 length: 15 residues. CDR3 protein: CASSQRPDGGYGYTF. The DNA of the CDR3 is TGTGCCAGCAGCCAACGTCCTGACGGCGGCTATGGCTACACCTTC.

Turning to this clonotype: With a much larger clone just one base away, this may be a read error. The chain is built from TRBV7-2 and TRBJ2-5; the match to TRBD2 covers 8 bases. Trimming at V came to 6 bases and at J to 1 base, leaving 10 bases not matched to a gene. The germline gives CDR1 SGHTA, CDR2 FQGNSA. This CDR3 contains 16 residues. CDR3 amino acids: CASSESWSGGQETQYF. Here the CDR3 DNA reads TGTGCCAGCAGTGAGAGTTGGAGCGGGGGCCAAGAGACCCAGTACTTC.

DNA of the CDR3: TGTGCCACCGAGTCCCCGCGGACGACTTCACCCCTCCACTTT. Its translation is CATESPRTTSPLHF. The chain joins TRBV24-1 to TRBJ1-6, with D uncertain. Per germline, CDR1 KGHDR and CDR2 SFDVKD. The CDR3 covers 14 residues. V shed 9 bases and J shed 9 bases, with 17 bases lying between them.

As to this clonotype: A much larger clone lies a single base off, so this may be a read error. V is TRBV2 and J is TRBJ1-1; TRBD1 matches 8 bases. The germline V gene has CDR1 SNHLY and CDR2 FYNNEI. The CDR3 spans 14 residues. CDR3 residues: CTSGDRGGDTEAFF. CDR3 nucleotide sequence: TGTACCAGCGGAGACAGGGGAGGGGACACTGAAGCTTTCTTT. The whole variable domain, remainder taken from reference TRBV2 and TRBJ1-1, is EPEVTQTPSHQVTQMGQEVILRCVPISNHLYFYWYRQILGQKVEFLVSFYNNEISEKSEIFDDQFSVERPDGSNFTLKIRSTKLEDSAMYFCTSGDRGGDTEAFFGQGTRLTVV.

J is TRBJ2-2 and V is TRBV2; D remains unclear. Trimming stripped 6 bases from V and 3 bases from J, with 14 bases between. The CDR3 spans 15 residues. From germline, CDR1 is SNHLY and CDR2 FYNNEI. CDR3 coding DNA: TGTGCCAGCAGCGGAGACACACTATACACCGGGGAGCTGTTTTTT. Amino acid sequence: CASSGDTLYTGELFF.

Of note for this clonotype: A much larger clone is a single base away; this may be a read error. V is TRBV2 and J is TRBJ1-1; no firm D call. From germline, CDR1 is SNHLY and CDR2 FYNNEI. The V end lost 7 bases, the J end lost 6 bases, and 12 bases lay between the germline ends. The CDR3 contains 12 residues. DNA of the CDR3: TGTGCCAGCAATGAGATTAGGCCTGAAGCTTTCTTT. This codes for CASNEIRPEAFF.

The CDR3 sequence is CASRQDRGNEKLFF. CDR3 DNA sequence: TGTGCCAGCAGACAGGACAGGGGTAATGAAAAACTGTTTTTT. The chain recombines TRBV12-3 or TRBV12-4 with TRBJ1-4, with TRBD1 matching over 9 bases. V lost 6 bases and J lost 4; bases outside the gene matches: 3. This CDR3 is built from 14 residues.

Remarks on this clonotype: This likely comes from a read error, as the CDR3 has no conserved phenylalanine or tryptophan at its end. The chain links TRBV7-8 to TRBJ1-5; tentatively, D is TRBD1 (5 bases). The CDR3 is made up of 14 amino acids. Looked up from germline, CDR1 is SGHVS and CDR2 is FQNEAQ. V was cut by 0 bases and J by 7 bases, with 10 bases left in between. Written as DNA, the CDR3 is TGTGCCAGCAGCTTAGCCCAGGGTGGCCAGCCCCAGCATCTT. Its protein is CASSLAQGGQPQHL.

The V and J genes are TRBV5-1 and TRBJ2-7, with D perhaps matching TRBD2 (5 bases). Trimming removed 5 bases at V and 5 bases at J, with 23 bases between. Per the germline V gene, CDR1 is SGHRS and CDR2 is YFSETQ. This CDR3 spans 16 amino acids. This CDR3 is CASRSSPGSVSDEQYF. In DNA form, the CDR3 reads TGCGCCAGCAGGTCATCCCCGGGGTCCGTAAGTGACGAGCAGTACTTC.

This chain joins TRBV7-8 and TRBJ1-5; 8 nucleotides agree with TRBD1. The CDR3 extends over 17 amino acids. Germline values: CDR1 SGHVS, CDR2 FQNEAQ. The trim removed 5 bases at V and 0 bases at J, leaving 9 bases unmatched. In DNA form, the CDR3 reads TGTGCCAGCAGCCCGGGCCTCGGACAGGGTAGCAATCAGCCCCAGCATTTT. Amino acids: CASSPGLGQGSNQPQHF.

The chain has TRBV2 and TRBJ2-2; D may be TRBD1 or TRBD2 (5 bases each). Per germline, CDR1 SNHLY and CDR2 FYNNEI. Deletions cut 1 base from V and 2 bases from J, with 17 bases between. CDR3 length: 18 amino acids. CDR3 DNA: TGTGCCAGCAGTGAAGTCGGGACGGGGCAGTTAAACACCGGGGAGCTGTTTTTT. It specifies CASSEVGTGQLNTGELFF.

The chain joins TRBV6-6 to TRBJ2-7; 7 bases agree with TRBD1. V trimming: 5 bases; J trimming: 11 bases; junction bases outside the gene matches: 6. Germline V gene data show CDR1 as MNHNY and CDR2 as SVGAGI (reference sequence). CDR3 length equals 11 residues. The DNA of the CDR3 is TGTGCCAGCAGTACTGACAGGGAGAAGTACTTC. It yields the protein CASSTDREKYF.

V is TRBV7-8 and J is TRBJ1-3; the match to TRBD1 covers 8 bases. The CDR3 loop spans 15 amino acids. The germline gives CDR1 SGHVS, CDR2 FQNEAQ. V dropped 9 bases and J dropped 4; count of bases not matched to a gene: 11. The CDR3 loop is CASSRRQGRGNTIYF. DNA of the CDR3: TGTGCCAGTAGTCGTCGACAGGGGAGAGGAAACACCATATATTTT.

V usage is TRBV10-3 and J usage is TRBJ1-6, with D possibly TRBD1 on 6 matching bases. The length of the CDR3 is 13 residues. CDR1 is ENHRY and CDR2 is SYGVKD in the germline V gene. The CDR3 DNA follows: TGTGCAGAGGCGGGGGGGCCAAATTCACCCCTCCACTTT. This sequence encodes CAEAGGPNSPLHF.

This clonotype was seen a few times. This chain joins TRBV7-9 and TRBJ1-1, with a tentative D call TRBD1 (6 bases). Germline assignment: CDR1 SEHNR and CDR2 FQNEAQ (reference sequence). Trimming shortened V by 3 bases and J by 2 bases, and 16 bases separated the two germline ends. The CDR3 has 16 amino acids. The CDR3 DNA sequence: TGTGCCAGCAGCTTGGAGCGAACTGGGGGCAACACTGAAGCTTTCTTT. Protein: CASSLERTGGNTEAFF. Together with reference TRBV7-9 and TRBJ1-1, the CDR3 gives the full variable domain: DTGVSQNPRHKITKRGQNVTFRCDPISEHNRLYWYRQTLGQGPEFLTYFQNEAQLEKSRLLSDRFSAERPKGSFSTLEIQRTEQGDSAMYLCASSLERTGGNTEAFFGQGTRLTVV.

This chain links TRBV29-1 with TRBJ2-7, with 7 bases that match TRBD2. The CDR3 totals 13 residues. Trimming removed 3 bases from V and 9 bases from J; junction bases left unmatched: 11. Germline V gives CDR1 SQVTM, CDR2 ANQGSEA. In DNA, the CDR3 is TGCAGCGTTGACAGCGGGATATCTGCGGGGCAGTACTTC. Encoded protein: CSVDSGISAGQYF.

V gene TRBV7-9 combines with J gene TRBJ2-7; D is unresolved. Deletions cut 5 bases from V and 0 bases from J, with 14 bases between. CDR1 SEHNR and CDR2 FQNEAQ come from the germline V gene (reference sequence). The length of the CDR3 is 15 residues. The CDR3, as DNA: TGTGCCAGCAGCCAAGGGCAGATGAGCTCCTACGAGCAGTACTTC. As protein: CASSQGQMSSYEQYF. The full variable domain, rest sourced from reference TRBV7-9 and TRBJ2-7, is DTGVSQNPRHKITKRGQNVTFRCDPISEHNRLYWYRQTLGQGPEFLTYFQNEAQLEKSRLLSDRFSAERPKGSFSTLEIQRTEQGDSAMYLCASSQGQMSSYEQYFGPGTRLTVT.

The chain recombines TRBV10-3 with TRBJ2-6; no reliable D call. V was clipped by 3 bases and J by 0 bases, with 9 bases between them. The germline gives CDR1 ENHRY, CDR2 SYGVKD. This CDR3 is 16 amino acids long. CDR3 in amino acids: CAISERGNSGANVLTF. In DNA, the CDR3 is TGTGCCATCAGTGAACGTGGGAACTCTGGGGCCAACGTCCTGACTTTC.

This clonotype occurred many times. The chain carries TRBV2 and TRBJ1-2; maybe TRBD1 (6 bases). Germline V CDR1 and CDR2: SNHLY, FYNNEI. The CDR3 extends over 14 amino acids. V lost 6 bases and J lost 2, with 13 bases in between. CDR3 protein: CASRKIQGNYGYTF. CDR3 nucleotide sequence: TGTGCCAGCAGGAAAATACAGGGAAACTATGGCTACACCTTC.

The V and J genes are TRBV12-3 or TRBV12-4 and TRBJ2-5; D is uncertain. V was trimmed by 5 bases and J by 1 base, leaving 14 bases between them. This CDR3 has 15 residues. The DNA of the CDR3 is TGTGCCAGCAGTCCCGACGATCCTCTCCAAGAGACCCAGTACTTC. This translates into CASSPDDPLQETQYF.

This chain uses TRBV10-3 with TRBJ1-6, with unresolved D. CDR1 and CDR2 from the germline V gene are ENHRY and SYGVKD. V lost 2 bases and J lost 6, with 14 bases in between. The CDR3 consists of 16 residues. The CDR3 bases are TGTGCCATCAGTGAGGACCAAGGAGGCGCTAATTCACCCCTCCACTTT. This sequence encodes CAISEDQGGANSPLHF.

The CDR3 nucleotides read TGTGCCAGCAGTTACTCAGCGATGCTTCAAGAGACCCAGTACTTC. As protein: CASSYSAMLQETQYF. V usage is TRBV6-6 and J usage is TRBJ2-5; D is ambiguous. Looked up from germline, CDR1 is MNHNY and CDR2 is SVGAGI (reference sequence). The length of the CDR3 is 15 residues. The V gene lost 0 bases and the J gene lost 2 bases, with 10 bases spanning the gap.

The rearrangement joins TRBV7-2 to TRBJ1-2; D call uncertain. The CDR3 is made up of 13 amino acids. The V end was cut by 7 bases, the J end by 0 bases, with 9 bases between. Germline V gene sequence: CDR1 SGHTA, CDR2 FQGNSA. The CDR3 DNA sequence: TGTGCCAGCACCTCTTATCCTAACTATGGCTACACCTTC. Protein: CASTSYPNYGYTF.

The chain has TRBV20-1 and TRBJ1-3, with D possibly TRBD1 on 5 matching bases. The CDR3 sequence is 13 residues long. Germline CDR1 DFQATT, CDR2 SNEGSKA (reference sequence). The V end was cut by 1 base, the J end by 6 bases, with 10 bases between. CDR3 region: CSARAGSANTIYF. DNA of the CDR3: TGCAGTGCTAGAGCAGGGAGTGCAAACACCATATATTTT.

This clonotype was detected a few times. This chain uses TRBV5-8 with TRBJ1-5, with D maybe TRBD1 (5 bases). CDR1 and CDR2 (germline): SGHTS, YDEGEE. This CDR3 has 16 amino acids. Trimming pared 0 bases from V and 6 bases from J, leaving 16 bases between. The CDR3 here is CASSLGGSGAGQPQHF. CDR3 in DNA: TGTGCCAGCAGCTTGGGGGGGTCTGGGGCAGGTCAGCCCCAGCATTTT.

This clonotype came up a few times. The V call is TRBV20-1, the J call TRBJ2-7; 7 bases line up with TRBD2. The CDR3 runs 15 residues. After removal of 3 bases from V and 2 bases from J, the junction contained 10 bases not matched to a gene. The germline V gene encodes CDR1 DFQATT and CDR2 SNEGSKA (reference sequence). CDR3 in amino acids: CSASPNRDYPYEQYF. CDR3 nucleotides: TGCAGTGCTAGTCCGAACCGGGACTACCCCTACGAGCAGTACTTC.